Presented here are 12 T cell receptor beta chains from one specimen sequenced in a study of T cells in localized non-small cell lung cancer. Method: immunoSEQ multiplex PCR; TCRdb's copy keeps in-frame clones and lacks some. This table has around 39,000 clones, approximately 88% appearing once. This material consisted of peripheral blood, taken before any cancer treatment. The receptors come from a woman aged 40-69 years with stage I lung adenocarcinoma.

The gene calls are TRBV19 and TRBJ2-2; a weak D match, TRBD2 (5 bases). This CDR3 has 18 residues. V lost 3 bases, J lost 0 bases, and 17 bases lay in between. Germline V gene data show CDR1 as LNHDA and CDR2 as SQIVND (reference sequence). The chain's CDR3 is CASSMGSRGAPNTGELFF. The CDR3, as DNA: TGTGCCAGTAGTATGGGGAGTAGAGGAGCACCGAACACCGGGGAGCTGTTTTTT.

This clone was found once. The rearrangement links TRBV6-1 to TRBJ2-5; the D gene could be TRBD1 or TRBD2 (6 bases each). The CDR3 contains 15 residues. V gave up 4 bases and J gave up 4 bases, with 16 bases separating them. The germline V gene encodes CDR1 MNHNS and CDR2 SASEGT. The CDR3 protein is CASSVTGGGVETQYF. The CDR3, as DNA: TGTGCCAGCAGTGTTACAGGAGGGGGTGTAGAGACCCAGTACTTC.

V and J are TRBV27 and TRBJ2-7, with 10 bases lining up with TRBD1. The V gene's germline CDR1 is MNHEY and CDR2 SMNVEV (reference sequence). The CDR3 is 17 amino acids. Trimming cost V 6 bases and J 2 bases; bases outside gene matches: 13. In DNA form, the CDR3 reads TGTGCCAGCAGAACTCGTTCCGGGGACAGGGGTACCTACGAGCAGTACTTC. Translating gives CASRTRSGDRGTYEQYF.

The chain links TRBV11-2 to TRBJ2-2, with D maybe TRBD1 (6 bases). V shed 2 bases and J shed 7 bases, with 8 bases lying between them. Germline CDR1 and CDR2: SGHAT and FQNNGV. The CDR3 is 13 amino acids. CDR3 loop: CASSLQGNGELFF. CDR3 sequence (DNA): TGTGCCAGCAGCTTACAGGGGAACGGGGAGCTGTTTTTT. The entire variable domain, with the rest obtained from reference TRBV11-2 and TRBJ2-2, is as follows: EAGVAQSPRYKIIEKRQSVAFWCNPISGHATLYWYQQILGQGPKLLIQFQNNGVVDDSQLPKDRFSAERLKGVDSTLKIQPAKLEDSAVYLCASSLQGNGELFFGEGSRLTVL.

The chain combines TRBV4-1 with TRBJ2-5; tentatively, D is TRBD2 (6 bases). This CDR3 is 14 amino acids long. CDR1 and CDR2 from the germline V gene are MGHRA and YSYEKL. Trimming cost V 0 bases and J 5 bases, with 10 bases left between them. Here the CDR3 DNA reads TGCGCCAGCAGCCAAGATGGGAGGAGGGAGACCCAGTACTTC. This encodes CASSQDGRRETQYF.

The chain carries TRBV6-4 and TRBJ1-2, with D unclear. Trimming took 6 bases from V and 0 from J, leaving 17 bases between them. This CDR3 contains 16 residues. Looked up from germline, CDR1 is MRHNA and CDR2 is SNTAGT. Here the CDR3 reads CASSDREGTANYGYTF. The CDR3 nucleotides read TGTGCCAGCAGCGATAGAGAGGGCACCGCTAACTATGGCTACACCTTC.

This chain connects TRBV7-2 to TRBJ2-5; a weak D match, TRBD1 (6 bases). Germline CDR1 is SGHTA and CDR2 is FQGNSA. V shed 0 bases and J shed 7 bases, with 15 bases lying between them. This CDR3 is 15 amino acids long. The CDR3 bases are TGTGCCAGCAGCTTAGCGCGAGGGGGTGATGGGACCCAGTACTTC. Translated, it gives CASSLARGGDGTQYF.

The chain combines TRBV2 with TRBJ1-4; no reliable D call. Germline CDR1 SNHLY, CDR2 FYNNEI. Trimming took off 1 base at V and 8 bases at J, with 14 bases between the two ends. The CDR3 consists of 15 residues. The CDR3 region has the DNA TGTGCCAGCAGTGAAGGCGAGTATCTCGCGGAAAAACTGTTTTTT. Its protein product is CASSEGEYLAEKLFF.

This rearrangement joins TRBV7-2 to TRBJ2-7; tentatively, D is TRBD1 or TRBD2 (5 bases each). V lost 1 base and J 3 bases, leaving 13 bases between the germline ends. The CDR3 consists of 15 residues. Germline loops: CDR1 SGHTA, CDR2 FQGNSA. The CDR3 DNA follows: TGTGCCAGCAGCTTAGGAGGGGATGGAATCTACGAGCAGTACTTC. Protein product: CASSLGGDGIYEQYF.

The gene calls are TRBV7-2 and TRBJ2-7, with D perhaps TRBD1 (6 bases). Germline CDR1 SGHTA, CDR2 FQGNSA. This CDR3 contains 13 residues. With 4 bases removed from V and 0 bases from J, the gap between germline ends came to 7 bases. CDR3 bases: TGTGCCAGCAGCTCGACAGGCTCCTACGAGCAGTACTTC. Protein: CASSSTGSYEQYF.

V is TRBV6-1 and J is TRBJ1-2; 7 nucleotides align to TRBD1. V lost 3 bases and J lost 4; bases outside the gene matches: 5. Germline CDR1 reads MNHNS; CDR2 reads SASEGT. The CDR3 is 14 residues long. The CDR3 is CASSERTGAYGYTF. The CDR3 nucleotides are TGTGCCAGCAGTGAGAGAACAGGGGCCTATGGCTACACCTTC.

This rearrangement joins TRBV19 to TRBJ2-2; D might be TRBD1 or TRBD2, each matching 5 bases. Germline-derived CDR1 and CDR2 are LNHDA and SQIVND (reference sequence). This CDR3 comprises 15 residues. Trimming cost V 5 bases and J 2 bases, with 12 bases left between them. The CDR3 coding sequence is TGTGCCAGTAGTTCGGGACGGAAAAACACCGGGGAGCTGTTTTTT. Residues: CASSSGRKNTGELFF.